The subject of this entry is one TCR beta chain. The method was immunoSEQ multiplex PCR; TCRdb's version includes in-frame clones alone and lacks a portion of them. The sample gives over 950,000 clones, 60% to 85% of which show up once; about 0.94% is in the top ten. V was pared by 4 bases and J by 0 bases, with 1 base of the junction left unmatched. CDR1 is LGHNA, CDR2 YSLEER, per germline. The CDR3 is 14 amino acids. The data are from a study of shared clonotypes between healthy human individuals. This receptor was identified in a man aged 18 to 29 in good health. Some clones in this sample may be carry-over from other donors' samples. The genes are TRBV4-3 and TRBJ2-7; 9 bases are a match to TRBD2. The sample was memory CD4+ T cells from PBMCs. Subset noted: CD45RA-negative fraction. The CDR3 DNA is TGCGCCAGCAGCCTAGCGGGAGACTCCTACGAGCAGTACTTC. Translated: CASSLAGDSYEQYF.